Listed below are T cell receptor beta chains from one sample, sequenced in a study. TCRdb itself ran the 5' RACE reads through MiXCR, one entry per CDR3 protein. The sample has tens of thousands of distinct CDR3 sequences, roughly 28% seen once; the top ten hold under 3.5%. Sequenced sample: tumor-infiltrating memory CD4+ T cells sorted from the breast tumor. The receptor set was obtained from a female donor with breast cancer. The CDR3 runs from the conserved cysteine through the conserved F or W. The D gene is left open where the match is weak. Not every row has a clone size; where given, it reads once, few, many or a size class.

v_call	d_call	j_call	clone_size	cdr3_nt	cdr3_aa
TRBV5-1	-	TRBJ2-1	few	TGCGCCAGCAGCTTGGCCGGGGGAGACCCTTACAATGAGCAGTTCTTC	CASSLAGGDPYNEQFF
TRBV29-1	-	TRBJ2-7	few	TGCAGCGTGACCCTCCAGGGTGGCTACGAGCAGTACTTC	CSVTLQGGYEQYF
TRBV6-5	-	TRBJ1-1	medium-sized	TGTGCCAGCAGGAGGGGGTGGGACGCAGCTTTCTTT	CASRRGWDAAFF
TRBV20-1	-	TRBJ1-3	few	TGCAGTGCTAGAGAACCTACGCCCGGAAGGGCTGGAAACACCATATATTTT	CSAREPTPGRAGNTIYF
TRBV5-1	-	TRBJ1-1	-	TGCGCCAGCAGCGACAAGGCGGGGATCGCCACTGAAGCTTTCTTT	CASSDKAGIATEAFF
TRBV19	-	TRBJ1-5	-	TGTGCCAGTAGTATCTATGTCCAGGTCCGTCAGCCCCAGCATTTT	CASSIYVQVRQPQHF
TRBV9	-	TRBJ2-3	-	TGTGCCAGCAGCGTAAACCCACACACAGATACGCAGTATTTT	CASSVNPHTDTQYF
TRBV20-1	-	TRBJ1-4	many	TGCAGTGCTAGAGGGGGGGAAAAACTGTTTTTT	CSARGGEKLFF
TRBV19	TRBD1	TRBJ2-6	-	TGTGCCAGTAGTATGGGCCGGGACAGGCTTTACTCTGGGGCCAACGTCCTGACTTTC	CASSMGRDRLYSGANVLTF
TRBV20-1	TRBD1	TRBJ2-7	-	TGCAGTGCGACCCCCCCGGACAGGAGCAGGGAGCAGTACTTC	CSATPPDRSREQYF
TRBV7-3	-	TRBJ2-3	-	TGTGCCAGCAGCTTCTCGGGGGCCCAAGATACGCAGTATTTT	CASSFSGAQDTQYF
TRBV27	TRBD2	TRBJ2-1	-	TGTGCCAGCAGTGCAGGACAGGGGACTAGCGGGAGGAGTAATGAGCAGTTCTTC	CASSAGQGTSGRSNEQFF
TRBV28	-	TRBJ1-4	-	TGTGCCAGCCGACGAAGGCCAGACAGACTGTTTTTT	CASRRRPDRLFF
TRBV7-9	-	TRBJ1-5	-	TGTGCCAGCAGCTATGGGGGGGGTCAGCCCCAGCATTTT	CASSYGGGQPQHF
TRBV20-1	TRBD1	TRBJ2-7	-	TGCAGTGCCATCGTCCGGGACAGGGGTGCGTACGAGCAGTACTTC	CSAIVRDRGAYEQYF
TRBV5-1	-	TRBJ1-1	few	TGCGCCAGCAGCACGGACGGGGGGCACACTGAAGCTTTCTTT	CASSTDGGHTEAFF
TRBV7-9	-	TRBJ1-1	-	TGTGCCAGCAGCTTAGCTGCGGGAGGTAGCGCTGAAGCTTTCTTT	CASSLAAGGSAEAFF
TRBV27	TRBD2	TRBJ2-1	many	TGTGCCAGCAGGGCTCCGGGACTAGGTGGTTATGAGCAGTTCTTC	CASRAPGLGGYEQFF
TRBV20-1	TRBD2	TRBJ2-2	-	TGCAGTGCTAGAGGTCCTAGCGGGAGGAACACCGGGGGGCTGTTTTTT	CSARGPSGRNTGGLFF
TRBV5-1	TRBD1	TRBJ1-1	-	TGCGCCAGCAGCTTAGGACAGGGGGCGCGGGGTGACACTGAAGCTTTCTTT	CASSLGQGARGDTEAFF
TRBV6-2/TRBV6-3	TRBD1	TRBJ1-5	-	TGTGCCAGCAGGACCGTGGACAGGGGGCGAGGGCAGCCCCAGCATTTT	CASRTVDRGRGQPQHF
TRBV7-3	-	TRBJ2-2	-	TGTGCCAGCAGCCCATCGGGGAGGAACACCGGGGAGCTGTTTTTT	CASSPSGRNTGELFF
TRBV20-1	-	TRBJ1-1	-	TGCAGTGTTGACAGTCTGAACACTGAAGCTTTCTTT	CSVDSLNTEAFF
TRBV5-1	-	TRBJ2-3	few	TGCGCCAGCAGGCCGATTATCACAGATACGCAGTATTTT	CASRPIITDTQYF
TRBV28	TRBD1	TRBJ2-7	-	TGTGCCAGCAGTTTCCTATACAGGGGTGATGACTACGAGCAGTACTTC	CASSFLYRGDDYEQYF
TRBV5-1	TRBD2	TRBJ2-7	-	TGCGCCAGCAGCCCGACTAGCGGGAGTTACCCGCAGTACTTC	CASSPTSGSYPQYF
TRBV20-1	-	TRBJ2-2	-	TGCAGTGCTAGGCAGGGGGGCAACACCGGGGAGCTGTTTTTT	CSARQGGNTGELFF
TRBV20-1	TRBD2	TRBJ2-1	few	TGCAGTGCTAGAGGGGGGCGCGGGAGGGCCATCAATGAGCAGTTCTTC	CSARGGRGRAINEQFF
TRBV7-6	-	TRBJ2-7	-	TGTGCCAGCAGCAGGGATCCTTCCGACGACCAGTACTTC	CASSRDPSDDQYF
TRBV25-1	-	TRBJ2-3	-	TGTGCCAGCAGTGGCACTAGAGGATCTACAGATACGCAGTATTTT	CASSGTRGSTDTQYF
TRBV19	-	TRBJ1-2	-	TGTGCCAGTAGCCCGGGACTCCGGGGGGCCTATGGCTACACCTTC	CASSPGLRGAYGYTF
TRBV7-2	-	TRBJ1-2	-	TGTGCCAGCAGCTTAGGGGGGTCAGGAGCTAACTATGGCTACACCTTC	CASSLGGSGANYGYTF
TRBV7-9	-	TRBJ2-7	-	TGTGCCAGCAGCCCATCGGGAACAAACGAGCAGTACTTC	CASSPSGTNEQYF
TRBV4-1	-	TRBJ2-1	-	TGCGCCAGCAGCCAACTGTATAATGGCAATGAGCAGTTCTTC	CASSQLYNGNEQFF
TRBV12-3/TRBV12-4	-	TRBJ2-3	-	TGTGTCAGCAGTCTAGGACCCTTAGGGACGCAGTATTTT	CVSSLGPLGTQYF
TRBV5-1	TRBD2	TRBJ2-7	-	TGCGCCAGCAGCTTGGCCGGAGCGGGGGCTGCGAACTACGAGCAGTACTTC	CASSLAGAGAANYEQYF
TRBV7-3	-	TRBJ2-7	few	TGTGCCAGCAACCGAAGGGACTGGACCTACGAGCAGTACTTC	CASNRRDWTYEQYF
TRBV4-1	-	TRBJ2-5	-	TGCGCCAGCAGCCCCAAACTAGTGGAAGAGACCCAGTACTTC	CASSPKLVEETQYF
TRBV27	TRBD1	TRBJ1-2	few	TGTGCCAGCAGTCCAAGAGATCCGGGACAGGGTGTTGGCTACACCTTC	CASSPRDPGQGVGYTF
TRBV7-8	-	TRBJ2-7	-	TGTGCCAGCAGCCGAAACCCCTCCCTAGGGTCCGCCTCCTACGAGCAGTACTTC	CASSRNPSLGSASYEQYF
TRBV20-1	-	TRBJ2-1	few	TGCAGTGCTAGCGCGCAAGCCTACAATGAGCAGTTCTTC	CSASAQAYNEQFF
TRBV12-3/TRBV12-4	TRBD2	TRBJ2-7	few	TGTGCCAGCAGTACTAGCGGGAGAGGAGGCGAGCAGTACTTC	CASSTSGRGGEQYF
TRBV28	-	TRBJ1-1	few	TGTGCCAGCAGTCCGTGGTCAAGACAGGTAGAAGCTTTCTTT	CASSPWSRQVEAFF
TRBV6-1	-	TRBJ2-5	-	TGTGCCAGCAGTGAAAGGAGGGCCTGGGAAGAGACCCAGTACTTC	CASSERRAWEETQYF
TRBV12-3/TRBV12-4	-	TRBJ2-7	-	TGTGCCAGCAGTTCTCCCCAGGGGAGATCTTCCTACGAGCAGTACTTC	CASSSPQGRSSYEQYF
TRBV6-2/TRBV6-3	-	TRBJ1-1	-	TGTGCCAGCAGCCCGGGGGCGCTTACTGAAGCTTTCTTT	CASSPGALTEAFF